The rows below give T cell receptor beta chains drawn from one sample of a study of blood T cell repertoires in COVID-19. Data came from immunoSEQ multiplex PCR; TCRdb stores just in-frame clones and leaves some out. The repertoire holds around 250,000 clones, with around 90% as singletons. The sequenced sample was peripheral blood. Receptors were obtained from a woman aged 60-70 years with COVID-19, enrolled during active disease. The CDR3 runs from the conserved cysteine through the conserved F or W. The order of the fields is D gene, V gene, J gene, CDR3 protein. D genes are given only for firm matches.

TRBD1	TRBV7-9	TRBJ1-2	CASSLKTGHGYTF
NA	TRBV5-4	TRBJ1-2	CASSPSGTSPSGYTF
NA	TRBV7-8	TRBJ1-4	CASSAGSYPNEKLFF
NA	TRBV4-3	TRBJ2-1	CASSQKIPGRSSYNEQFF
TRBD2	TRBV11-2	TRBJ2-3	CASSLGAGGGTDTQYF
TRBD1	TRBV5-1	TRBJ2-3	CASSLETGVLADTQYF
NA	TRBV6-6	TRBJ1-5	CASMFGHHSNQPQHF
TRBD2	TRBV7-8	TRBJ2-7	CASSLGLATYEQYF
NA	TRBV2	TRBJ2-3	CASRQSPGDTQYF
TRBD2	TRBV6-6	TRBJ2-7	CASSYSRGVYEQYF
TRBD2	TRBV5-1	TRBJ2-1	CASSLDLAGGRVFNEQFF
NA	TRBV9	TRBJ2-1	CASSVGLRFSDNEQFF
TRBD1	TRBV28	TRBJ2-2	CASSSGTANTGELFF
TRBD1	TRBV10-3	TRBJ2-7	CAIRDRNIDEQYF
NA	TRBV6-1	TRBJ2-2	CASSEQGSGELFF
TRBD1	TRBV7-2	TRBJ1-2	CASSLATGTGLFGYTF
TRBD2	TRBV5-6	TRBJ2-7	CASSLRGAYEQYF
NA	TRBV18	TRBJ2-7	CASSPGTAYEQYF
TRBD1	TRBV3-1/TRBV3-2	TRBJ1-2	CASSQGTGGAYGYTF
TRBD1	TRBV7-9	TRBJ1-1	CASSRQGMNTEAFF
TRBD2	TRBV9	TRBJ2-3	CASSARLAHTDTQYF
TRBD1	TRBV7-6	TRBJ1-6	CASSFRDSQNSPLHF
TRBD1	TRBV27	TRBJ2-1	CASGTGYVDEQFF
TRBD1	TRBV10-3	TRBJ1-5	CAISEPGTANQPQHF
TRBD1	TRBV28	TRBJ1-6	CASSLRGAGGRSPLHF
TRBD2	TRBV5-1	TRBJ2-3	CASSLGLAGGSTDTQYF
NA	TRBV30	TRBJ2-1	CAWMRQLNEQFF
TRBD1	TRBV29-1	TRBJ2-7	CSVRQGSTYEQYF
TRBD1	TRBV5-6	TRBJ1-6	CASSLLQGQFNSPLHF
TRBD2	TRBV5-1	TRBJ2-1	CASSRGGVYNEQFF
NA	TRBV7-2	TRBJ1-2	CASSLERGVYGYTF
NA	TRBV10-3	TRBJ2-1	CAIQRGNEQFF